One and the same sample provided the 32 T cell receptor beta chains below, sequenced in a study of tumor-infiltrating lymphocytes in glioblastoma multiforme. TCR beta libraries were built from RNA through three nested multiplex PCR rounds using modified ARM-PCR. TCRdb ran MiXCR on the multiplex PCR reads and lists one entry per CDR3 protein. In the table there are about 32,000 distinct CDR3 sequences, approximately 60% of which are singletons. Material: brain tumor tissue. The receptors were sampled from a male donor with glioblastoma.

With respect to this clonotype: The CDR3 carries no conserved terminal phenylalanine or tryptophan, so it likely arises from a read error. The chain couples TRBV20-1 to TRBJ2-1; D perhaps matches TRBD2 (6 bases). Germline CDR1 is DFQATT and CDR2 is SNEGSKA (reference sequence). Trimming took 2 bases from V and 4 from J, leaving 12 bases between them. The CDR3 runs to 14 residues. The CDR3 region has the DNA TGCAGTGCTAGACCGGACTACCGATACAATGAGCAGTTCTTG. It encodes CSARPDYRYNEQFL.

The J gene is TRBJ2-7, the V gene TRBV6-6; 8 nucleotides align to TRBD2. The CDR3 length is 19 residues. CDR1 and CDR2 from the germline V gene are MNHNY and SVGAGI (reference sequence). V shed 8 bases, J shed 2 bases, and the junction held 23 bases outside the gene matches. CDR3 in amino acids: CASGDQGLVEGRAPYEQYF. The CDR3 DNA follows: TGTGCCAGCGGGGATCAGGGACTAGTGGAGGGGAGGGCTCCCTACGAGCAGTACTTC.

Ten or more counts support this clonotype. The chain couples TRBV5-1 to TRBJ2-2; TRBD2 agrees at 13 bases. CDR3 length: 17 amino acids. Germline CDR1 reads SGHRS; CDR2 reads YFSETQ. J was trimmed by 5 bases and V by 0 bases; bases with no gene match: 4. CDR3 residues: CASSLDGLAGATGELFF. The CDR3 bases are TGCGCCAGCAGCTTGGACGGACTAGCGGGAGCAACCGGGGAGCTGTTTTTT.

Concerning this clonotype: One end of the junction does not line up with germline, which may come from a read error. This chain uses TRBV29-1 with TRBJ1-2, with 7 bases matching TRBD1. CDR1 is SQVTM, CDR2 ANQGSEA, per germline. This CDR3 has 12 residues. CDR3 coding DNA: TGCAGCGCACACACAGGGGTACATGGCTACGCCTTC. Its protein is CSAHTGVHGYAF.

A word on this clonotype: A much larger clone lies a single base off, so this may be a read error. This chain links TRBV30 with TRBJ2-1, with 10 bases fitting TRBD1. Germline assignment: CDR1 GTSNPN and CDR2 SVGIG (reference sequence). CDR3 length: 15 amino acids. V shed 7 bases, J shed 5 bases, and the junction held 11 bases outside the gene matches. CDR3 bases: TGTGCCTCGACTCTCGGGACAGGGGTTGACAATGAGCAGTTCTTC. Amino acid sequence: CASTLGTGVDNEQFF.

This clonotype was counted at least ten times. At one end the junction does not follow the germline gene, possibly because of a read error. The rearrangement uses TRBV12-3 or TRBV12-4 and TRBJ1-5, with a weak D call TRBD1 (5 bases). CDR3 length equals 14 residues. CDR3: CASSLDGGNRPQHF. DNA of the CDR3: TGTGCCAGCAGTTTAGACGGGGGGAATCGGCCCCAGCATTTT.

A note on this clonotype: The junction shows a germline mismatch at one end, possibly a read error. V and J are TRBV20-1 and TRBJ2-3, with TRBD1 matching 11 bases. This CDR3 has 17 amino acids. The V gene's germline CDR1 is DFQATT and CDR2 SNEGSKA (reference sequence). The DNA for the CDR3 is TGCAGCGCCCCGTTGGACAGGGGGCGTTATCTCACATATACGCAGTATTTT. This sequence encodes CSAPLDRGRYLTYTQYF.

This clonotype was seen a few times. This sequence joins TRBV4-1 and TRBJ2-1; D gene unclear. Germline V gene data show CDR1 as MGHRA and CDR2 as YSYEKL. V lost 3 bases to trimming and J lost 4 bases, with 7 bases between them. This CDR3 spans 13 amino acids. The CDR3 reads CASSHQTYNEQFF. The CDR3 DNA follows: TGCGCCAGCAGCCATCAGACTTACAATGAGCAGTTCTTC.

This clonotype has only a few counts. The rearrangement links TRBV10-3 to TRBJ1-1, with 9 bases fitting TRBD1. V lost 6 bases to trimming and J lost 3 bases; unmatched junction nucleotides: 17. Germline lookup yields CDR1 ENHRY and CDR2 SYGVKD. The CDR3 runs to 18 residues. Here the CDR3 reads CAIRVKGQGFGFDTEAFF. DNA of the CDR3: TGTGCCATCAGAGTAAAGGGACAGGGTTTCGGTTTTGACACTGAAGCTTTCTTT.

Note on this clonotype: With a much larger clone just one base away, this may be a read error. The CDR3 is CAPQGPIVGGNQPQHF. The CDR3 nucleotides read TGCGCCCCTCAGGGCCCTATCGTGGGGGGCAATCAGCCCCAGCATTTT. This chain links TRBV5-1 with TRBJ1-5, with D perhaps TRBD1 (5 bases). CDR1 and CDR2 (germline): SGHRS, YFSETQ. The germline V and J ends were trimmed by 10 bases and 2 bases, with 22 bases remaining between them. The CDR3 totals 16 residues.

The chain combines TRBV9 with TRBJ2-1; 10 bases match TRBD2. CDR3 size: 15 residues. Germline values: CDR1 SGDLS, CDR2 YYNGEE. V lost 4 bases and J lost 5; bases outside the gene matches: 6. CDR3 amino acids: CASSIGTSENNEQFF. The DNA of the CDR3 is TGTGCCAGCAGCATAGGGACTAGCGAAAACAATGAGCAGTTCTTC.

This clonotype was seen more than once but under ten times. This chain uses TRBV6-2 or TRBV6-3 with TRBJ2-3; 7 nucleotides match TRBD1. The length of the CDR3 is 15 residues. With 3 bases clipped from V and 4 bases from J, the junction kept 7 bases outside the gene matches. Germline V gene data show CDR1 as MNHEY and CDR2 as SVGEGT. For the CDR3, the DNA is TGTGCCAGCAGTTATGACAGGGCAAGAGCAGATACGCAGTATTTT. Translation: CASSYDRARADTQYF.

The CDR3 protein is CATSVEEIGTDTQYF. In DNA, the CDR3 is TGTGCCACCAGTGTGGAGGAGATAGGCACAGATACGCAGTATTTT. V gene TRBV24-1 combines with J gene TRBJ2-3, with a weak D call TRBD2 (5 bases). V was shortened by 5 bases and J by 1 base, with 12 bases between the two germline ends. This CDR3 region has 15 residues. Germline CDR1 and CDR2: KGHDR and SFDVKD.

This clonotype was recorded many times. As DNA, the CDR3 is TGTGCCAGCAGTTACTCGTTTGTGGCGGGAGGGGGAACCGGGGAGCTGTTTTTT. Its translation: CASSYSFVAGGGTGELFF. The V call is TRBV6-5, the J call TRBJ2-2; TRBD2 agrees at 9 bases. The CDR3 is made up of 18 amino acids. Germline V CDR1 and CDR2: MNHEY, SVGAGI. With 0 bases clipped from V and 5 bases from J, the junction kept 10 bases outside the gene matches.

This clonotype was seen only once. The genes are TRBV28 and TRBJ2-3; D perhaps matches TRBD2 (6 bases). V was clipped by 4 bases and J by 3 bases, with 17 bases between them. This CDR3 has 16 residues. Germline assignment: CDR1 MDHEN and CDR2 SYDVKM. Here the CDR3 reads CASSSTTSQGTDTQYF. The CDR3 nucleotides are TGTGCCAGCAGTTCAACTACTAGCCAGGGAACAGATACGCAGTATTTT.

CDR3 sequence (DNA): TGCGTCTGCAGTGTTGACGGCTATAGCAATCAGCCCCAGCATTTT. Residues: CVCSVDGYSNQPQHF. The V call is TRBV10-2, the J call TRBJ1-5; D unclear. The CDR3 has 15 residues. In germline, CDR1 is WSHSY, CDR2 SAAADI.

The CDR3 loop is CASSLTTGGLNEQFF. CDR3 DNA: TGTGCCAGCAGTTTGACAACGGGAGGGTTAAATGAGCAGTTCTTC. The chain employs TRBV6-5 and TRBJ2-1, with 8 bases that match TRBD2. Germline loops: CDR1 MNHEY, CDR2 SVGAGI. V dropped 4 bases and J dropped 7; count of bases not matched to a gene: 9. The CDR3 covers 15 residues.

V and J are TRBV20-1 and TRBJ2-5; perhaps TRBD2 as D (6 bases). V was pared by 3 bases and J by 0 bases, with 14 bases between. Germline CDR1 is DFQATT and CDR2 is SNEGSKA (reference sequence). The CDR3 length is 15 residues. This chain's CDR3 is CSASLPSGYQETQYF. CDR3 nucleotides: TGCAGTGCTAGCCTCCCCAGCGGGTACCAAGAGACCCAGTACTTC.

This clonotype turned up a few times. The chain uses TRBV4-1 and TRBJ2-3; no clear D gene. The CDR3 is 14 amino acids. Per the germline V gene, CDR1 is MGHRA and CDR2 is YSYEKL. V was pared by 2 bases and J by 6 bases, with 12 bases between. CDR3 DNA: TGCGCCAGCAGCCAATTGGGGTTTGGGGATACGCAGTATTTT. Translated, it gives CASSQLGFGDTQYF.

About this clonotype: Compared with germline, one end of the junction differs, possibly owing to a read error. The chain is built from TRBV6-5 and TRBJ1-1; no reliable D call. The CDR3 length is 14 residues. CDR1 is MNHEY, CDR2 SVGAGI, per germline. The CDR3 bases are TGTGCCTGCAGGCCCCTCACACCGAACACTGAAGCTTTCTTT. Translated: CACRPLTPNTEAFF.

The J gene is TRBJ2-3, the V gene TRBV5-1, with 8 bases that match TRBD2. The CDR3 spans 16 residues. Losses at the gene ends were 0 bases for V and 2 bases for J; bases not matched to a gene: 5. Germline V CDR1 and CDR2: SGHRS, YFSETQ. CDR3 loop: CASSLDPSGLTDTQYF. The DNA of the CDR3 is TGCGCCAGCAGCTTGGACCCTAGCGGGCTCACAGATACGCAGTATTTT.

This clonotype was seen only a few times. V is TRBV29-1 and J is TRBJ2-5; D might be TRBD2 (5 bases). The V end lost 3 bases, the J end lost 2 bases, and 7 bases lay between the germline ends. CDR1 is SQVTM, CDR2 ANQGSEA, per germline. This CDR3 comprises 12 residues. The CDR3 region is CSVDRTQETQYF. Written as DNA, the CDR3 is TGCAGCGTTGATAGGACTCAAGAGACCCAGTACTTC.

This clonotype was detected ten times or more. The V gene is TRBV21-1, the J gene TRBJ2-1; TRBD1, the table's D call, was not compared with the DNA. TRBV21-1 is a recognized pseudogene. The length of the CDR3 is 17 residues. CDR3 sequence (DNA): TGTGCCAGCAGCTACGAAACGGGACCGGTCGTCCACAATGAGCAGTTCTTC. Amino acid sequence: CASSYETGPVVHNEQFF.

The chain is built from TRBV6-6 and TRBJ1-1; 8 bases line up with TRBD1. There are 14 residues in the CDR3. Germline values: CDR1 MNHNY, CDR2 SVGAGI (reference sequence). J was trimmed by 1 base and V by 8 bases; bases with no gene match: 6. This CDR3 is CASGGTGRNTEAFF. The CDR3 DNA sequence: TGTGCCAGCGGCGGGACAGGTCGGAACACTGAAGCTTTCTTT.

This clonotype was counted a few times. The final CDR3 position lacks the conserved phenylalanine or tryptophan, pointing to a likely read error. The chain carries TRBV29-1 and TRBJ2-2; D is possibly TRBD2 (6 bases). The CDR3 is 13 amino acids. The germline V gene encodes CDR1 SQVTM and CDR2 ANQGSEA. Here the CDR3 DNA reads TGCAGCGTTGGATGGAGGGGCACCGGTGAGCTGTTTTCT. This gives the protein CSVGWRGTGELFS.

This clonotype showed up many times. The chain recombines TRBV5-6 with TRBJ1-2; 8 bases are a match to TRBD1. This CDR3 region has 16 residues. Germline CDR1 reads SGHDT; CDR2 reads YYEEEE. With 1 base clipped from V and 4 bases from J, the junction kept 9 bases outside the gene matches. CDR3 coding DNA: TGTGCCAGCAGCTTGTTCCCGGGGACAGGCCCCTATGGCTACACCTTC. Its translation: CASSLFPGTGPYGYTF.

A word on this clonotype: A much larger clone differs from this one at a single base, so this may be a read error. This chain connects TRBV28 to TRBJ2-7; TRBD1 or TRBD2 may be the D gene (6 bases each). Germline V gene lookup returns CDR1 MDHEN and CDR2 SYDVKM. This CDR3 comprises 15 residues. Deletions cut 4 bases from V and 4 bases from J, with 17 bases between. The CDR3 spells CASSSGGGELYEQYF. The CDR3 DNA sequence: TGTGCCAGCAGTTCCGGGGGCGGGGAGTTGTACGAGCAGTACTTC.

The CDR3 protein is CASSLGVTSGSSGKNNEQFF. The CDR3 DNA follows: TGTGCCAGCAGCTTAGGTGTGACTAGCGGGAGTTCGGGGAAAAACAATGAGCAGTTCTTC. The chain joins TRBV7-9 to TRBJ2-1; TRBD2 agrees at 12 bases. The germline V gene has CDR1 SEHNR and CDR2 FQNEAQ (reference sequence). The CDR3 sequence is 20 residues long. Germline trimming cut 1 base from V and 5 bases from J; bases unmatched to any gene: 15.

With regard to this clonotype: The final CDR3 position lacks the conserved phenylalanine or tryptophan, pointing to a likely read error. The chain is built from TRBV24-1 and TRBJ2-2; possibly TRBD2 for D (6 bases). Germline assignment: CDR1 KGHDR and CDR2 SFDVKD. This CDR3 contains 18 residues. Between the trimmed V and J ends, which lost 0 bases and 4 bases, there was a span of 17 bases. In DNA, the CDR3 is TGTGCCACCAGTGATTTGCAGGCTACTAGCTCGGGCACCGGGGAGCTGTTTTCT. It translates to CATSDLQATSSGTGELFS.

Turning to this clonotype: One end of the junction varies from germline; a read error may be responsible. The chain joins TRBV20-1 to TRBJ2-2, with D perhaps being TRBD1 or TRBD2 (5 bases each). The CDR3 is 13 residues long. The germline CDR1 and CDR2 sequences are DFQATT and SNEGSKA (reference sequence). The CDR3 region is CSPRKLRGGELFF. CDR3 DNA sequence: TGCAGTCCTAGGAAGCTGAGGGGCGGGGAGCTGTTTTTT.

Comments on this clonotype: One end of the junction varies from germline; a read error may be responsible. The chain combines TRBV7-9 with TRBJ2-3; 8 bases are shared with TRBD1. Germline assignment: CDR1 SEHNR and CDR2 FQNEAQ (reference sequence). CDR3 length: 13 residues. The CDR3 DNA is TGTGCCAGCAGCTTAGGGGGGACAGGTACGCAGTATTTT. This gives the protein CASSLGGTGTQYF.

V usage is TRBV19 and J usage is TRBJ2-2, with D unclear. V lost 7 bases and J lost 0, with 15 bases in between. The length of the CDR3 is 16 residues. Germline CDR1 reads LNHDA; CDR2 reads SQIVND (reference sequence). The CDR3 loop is CASNMCGSSNTGELFF. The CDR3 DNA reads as TGTGCCAGTAATATGTGTGGCAGTTCGAACACCGGGGAGCTGTTTTTT.